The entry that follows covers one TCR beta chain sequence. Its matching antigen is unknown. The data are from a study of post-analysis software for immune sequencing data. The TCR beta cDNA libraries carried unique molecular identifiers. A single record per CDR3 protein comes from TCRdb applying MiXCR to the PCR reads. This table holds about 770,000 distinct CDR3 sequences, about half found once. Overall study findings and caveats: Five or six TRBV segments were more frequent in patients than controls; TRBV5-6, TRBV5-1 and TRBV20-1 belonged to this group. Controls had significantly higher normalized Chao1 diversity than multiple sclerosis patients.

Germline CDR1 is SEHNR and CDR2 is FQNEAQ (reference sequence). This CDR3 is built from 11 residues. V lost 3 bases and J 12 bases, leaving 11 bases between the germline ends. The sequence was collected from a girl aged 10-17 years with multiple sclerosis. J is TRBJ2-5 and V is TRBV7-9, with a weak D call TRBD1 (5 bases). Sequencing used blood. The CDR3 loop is CASSFKGLEYF. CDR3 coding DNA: TGTGCCAGCAGCTTCAAGGGGTTGGAGTACTTC.